This T cell receptor (beta chain) stems from a study of blood T cell repertoires in COVID-19. The CDR3 is made up of 14 amino acids. With V trimmed by 4 bases and J by 7 bases, 3 bases remained unmatched. Germline V gene data show CDR1 as MNHEY and CDR2 as SVGAGI. Original processing notes: The assay estimated nucleated cells by amplifying reference gene primers. Repertoires were generated with immunoSEQ multiplex PCR, while TCRdb's copy carries only in-frame clones and drops some. The V and J calls and clone size were taken over from that table, and D and trimming were inferred from the DNA. The data show 120,000 to 150,000 clones, around 82% seen once.

Sequenced sample: peripheral blood. The clonotype comes from a man between 60 and 75 years old with active or convalescent COVID-19. The V gene is TRBV6-5, the J gene TRBJ1-6; TRBD1 matches at 8 bases. CDR3 residues: CASSWQGANSPLHF. In nucleotides, the CDR3 is TGTGCCAGCAGTTGGCAGGGGGCGAATTCACCCCTCCACTTT.